Listed below are T cell receptor beta chains from one sample, sequenced in a study of blood T cell repertoires in COVID-19. Using immunoSEQ multiplex PCR, the repertoire was profiled, and TCRdb retains in-frame clones only, with some absent. The sample lists more than 150,000 clones; about 85% were seen once. The sample taken for sequencing was peripheral blood. These receptors were obtained from an elderly woman with acute or convalescent COVID-19. Each CDR3 is given with its conserved first and last residue. D genes are given only for firm matches. The size field is filled for only some rows; it gives once, few, many or a size class.

j_call v_call clone_size d_call cdr3_nt cdr3_aa
TRBJ1-1 TRBV27 NA TRBD1 TGTGCCAGCAGTGACAGGGTTGAAGCTTTCTTT CASSDRVEAFF
TRBJ2-1 TRBV7-8 few NA TGTGCCAGCAGCTCCCTCTCCGCTAGTGATTATGGTGAGCAGTTCTTC CASSSLSASDYGEQFF
TRBJ1-2 TRBV5-1 NA TRBD1 TGCGCCAGCAGCTCTGGACAGGGGGAGGCTGGCTACACCTTC CASSSGQGEAGYTF
TRBJ2-2 TRBV29-1 NA TRBD1 TGCAGCGTTAGAGTGGGGACAGCGAACACCGGGGAGCTGTTTTTT CSVRVGTANTGELFF
TRBJ1-1 TRBV5-1 NA TRBD1 TGCGCCAGCAGCTTGGAGGGACAGGCCAAGTTGGCTTTCTTT CASSLEGQAKLAFF
TRBJ2-2 TRBV7-9 NA TRBD2 TGTGCCAGTATAGCGGGGGTTACGAACACCGGGGAGCTGTTTTTT CASIAGVTNTGELFF
TRBJ1-2 TRBV12-3/TRBV12-4 NA TRBD1 TGTGCCAGCAGTGGGACAGGGTACTATGGCTACACCTTC CASSGTGYYGYTF
TRBJ1-1 TRBV7-8 medium-sized NA TGTGCCAGCAGCTTAGCGGAGGGATCCACTGAAGCTTTCTTT CASSLAEGSTEAFF
TRBJ1-4 TRBV6-1 NA TRBD1 TGTGCCAGCAGTGAACTTCCGGGACAGGGGAAAAAGATGTTTTTT CASSELPGQGKKMFF
TRBJ1-6 TRBV6-6 NA TRBD1 TGTGCCAGCAGTTTGGGGACAGATAATTCACCCCTCCACTTT CASSLGTDNSPLHF
TRBJ1-2 TRBV5-6 NA TRBD1 TGTGCCAGCAGCTCCTCGACAGGGGCTGGCTACACCTTC CASSSSTGAGYTF
TRBJ2-1 TRBV7-3 NA TRBD2 TGTGCCAGCAGCTTAACCACTAGCGGGGGTTACAATGAGCAGTTCTTC CASSLTTSGGYNEQFF
TRBJ1-4 TRBV5-1 NA TRBD1 TGCGCCAGCACGGGACAGGGGACAACTAATGAAAAACTGTTTTTT CASTGQGTTNEKLFF
TRBJ1-2 TRBV27 NA NA TGTGCCAGCAGTGGGCCTATGCACTATGGCTACACCTTC CASSGPMHYGYTF
TRBJ2-2 TRBV3-1/TRBV3-2 NA TRBD1 TGTGCCAGCAGCCCCAGGACAGGAAAACCGAACACCGGGGAGCTGTTTTTT CASSPRTGKPNTGELFF
TRBJ2-2 TRBV6-4 NA TRBD2 TGTGCCAGCCAGTCCTTAGCGGGAGACACCGGGGAGCTGTTTTTT CASQSLAGDTGELFF
TRBJ1-1 TRBV19 NA TRBD1 TGTGCCAGTAGTATCGGCCAGGGGGAACGCATGAACACTGAAGCTTTCTTT CASSIGQGERMNTEAFF
TRBJ1-2 TRBV7-2 NA TRBD1 TGTGCCAGCAGCTCGGACAGGGCGAATGGCTACACCTTC CASSSDRANGYTF
TRBJ1-5 TRBV4-2 NA TRBD1 TGTGCCAGCAGCCAAAACCCGGGACAGGGGAATCAGCCCCAGCATTTT CASSQNPGQGNQPQHF
TRBJ2-5 TRBV27 NA NA TGTGCCAGCAGTTCTACACAGGGATGGCGGGAGACCCAGTACTTC CASSSTQGWRETQYF
TRBJ2-1 TRBV18 NA NA TGTGCCAGCTCTCCCACAGGGATAGAGGAACAGTTCTTC CASSPTGIEEQFF
TRBJ1-2 TRBV12-3/TRBV12-4 NA NA TGTGCCAGCAGCCCCGGGACATTTTATGGCTACACCTTC CASSPGTFYGYTF
TRBJ2-3 TRBV11-3 NA TRBD1 TGTGCCAGCAGCGCCGGACAGGGGACATCAGATACGCAGTATTTT CASSAGQGTSDTQYF
TRBJ1-3 TRBV5-4 NA NA TGTGCCAGCAAGGAGTACTCTGGAAACACCATATATTTT CASKEYSGNTIYF
TRBJ2-7 TRBV7-2 NA NA TGTGCCAGCAGCTCCCTCGCCGCGGACGAGCAGTACTTC CASSSLAADEQYF
TRBJ2-7 TRBV7-2 few NA TGTGCCAGCAGCTTGGGGGGAGGTTGGGAGCAGTACTTC CASSLGGGWEQYF
TRBJ2-7 TRBV9 few TRBD2 TGTGCCAGCAGCGTTTCCGGGACTAGCGGGACCCGGGCCTACGAGCAGTACTTC CASSVSGTSGTRAYEQYF
TRBJ2-2 TRBV30 NA NA TGTGCCTGGAGCGAGGGTCTAAACACCGGGGAGCTGTTTTTT CAWSEGLNTGELFF
TRBJ1-2 TRBV10-1 NA NA TGCGCCAGCAGTGAGGTAGGGACTAGGAACTATGGCTACACCTTC CASSEVGTRNYGYTF
TRBJ2-6 TRBV19 NA NA TGTGCCAGTAGTATACAGGATGGGTCTATAGCTGGGGCCAACGTCCTGACTTTC CASSIQDGSIAGANVLTF
TRBJ2-3 TRBV7-2 NA NA TGTGCCAGCAGCTTAACTAACACAGATACGCAGTATTTT CASSLTNTDTQYF
TRBJ2-7 TRBV10-3 NA TRBD1 TGTGCCATCAGTAGGGACAGGCAGTACTACGAGCAGTACTTC CAISRDRQYYEQYF
TRBJ2-1 TRBV7-7 NA NA TGTGCCAGCAGCTCGAGGGTACTAGCAGAGCAGTTCTTC CASSSRVLAEQFF
TRBJ1-5 TRBV3-1/TRBV3-2 NA NA TGTGCCAGCAGCCAAGTCGCAGGGAATGGGCCCCAGCATTTT CASSQVAGNGPQHF
TRBJ1-5 TRBV7-2 NA NA TGTGCCAGCAGCTTATTCCAGGGAAAAGGGAATCAGCCCCAGCATTTT CASSLFQGKGNQPQHF
TRBJ1-1 TRBV2 NA NA TGTGCCACCCTCGGACAAGGACAAAACACTGAAGCTTTCTTT CATLGQGQNTEAFF
TRBJ1-5 TRBV21-1 NA NA TGTGCCAGCAGCCCATGCCTCCCCGAGGAGATAGTGTATAGCAATCAGCCCCAGCATTTT CASSPCLPEEIVYSNQPQHF
TRBJ1-2 TRBV5-1 once TRBD1 TGCGCCAGCAGCTTGACAGGGGACAACTATGGCTACACCTTC CASSLTGDNYGYTF
TRBJ2-5 TRBV9 NA TRBD2 TGTGCCAGCAGCGTAGGGGCTAGCGGGTCCCAAGAGACCCAGTACTTC CASSVGASGSQETQYF
TRBJ1-2 TRBV5-1 NA TRBD1 TGCGCCAGCAGCCCGACGACGGACAGGGGGCATGGCTACACCTTC CASSPTTDRGHGYTF
TRBJ1-1 TRBV14 NA NA TGTGCCAGCAGCCACCGGACGGGGGGGAACACTGAAGCTTTCTTT CASSHRTGGNTEAFF
TRBJ1-4 TRBV7-9 NA TRBD1 TGTGCCAGCAGCTTTATCACCCTACAGGGGACTAATGAAAAACTGTTTTTT CASSFITLQGTNEKLFF
TRBJ2-7 TRBV5-4 few NA TGTGCCAGTTCCATGACTAGTACTTACGAGCAGTACTTC CASSMTSTYEQYF
TRBJ2-3 TRBV7-9 NA NA TGTGCCAGCAGCTCGGGGGATAGCACAGATACGCAGTATTTT CASSSGDSTDTQYF
TRBJ1-3 TRBV27 NA TRBD1 TGTGCCAGCAGTTCGCCAGGGACAGCCGGAAACACCATATATTTT CASSSPGTAGNTIYF
TRBJ2-7 TRBV18 NA TRBD1 TGTGCCAGCTCACCAGCGGGGCCAGGGGGCGGAGGTTCCTACGAGCAGTACTTC CASSPAGPGGGGSYEQYF
TRBJ2-1 TRBV28 NA NA TGTGCCAGCACCAGTCAGGGGAATGAGCAGTTCTTC CASTSQGNEQFF
TRBJ1-2 TRBV2 NA TRBD1 TGTGCCAGCAGTGAATTATATCGGGGACAGGGGGTCTTC CASSELYRGQGVF
TRBJ1-1 TRBV29-1 NA NA TGCAGCGTTGAACAGGGCTTGAACACTGAAGCTTTCTTT CSVEQGLNTEAFF
TRBJ1-6 TRBV11-2 NA TRBD1 TGTGCCAGCAGCTTAAGGTGGACAGGCGGTAATTCACCCCTCCACTTT CASSLRWTGGNSPLHF
TRBJ1-1 TRBV2 NA NA TGTGCCAGCAGTGGGGCCGCCATCACTGAAGCTTTCTTT CASSGAAITEAFF
TRBJ1-5 TRBV3-1/TRBV3-2 NA NA TGTGCCAGCAGCCAAGATTTTACAGGGATTCAGCCCCAGCATTTT CASSQDFTGIQPQHF
TRBJ1-3 TRBV7-2 NA TRBD1 TGTGCCAGCAGCTTAGTTGGGACAGGGGCCGCGGGTGGAAACACCATATATTTT CASSLVGTGAAGGNTIYF
TRBJ1-4 TRBV12-2 NA NA TGTGCAAGTCGCTTCCAAGCCGGCCACAGTGGAGAAAAACTGTTTTTT CASRFQAGHSGEKLFF